These 10 T cell receptor beta chains originate from one sample sequenced in a study of shared clonotypes between healthy human individuals. Using immunoSEQ multiplex PCR, the repertoire was profiled, and TCRdb retains in-frame clones only, with some absent. The sample carries under 2.5 million clones, roughly 92% recorded once. Sequencing was carried out using naive CD4+ T cells from PBMCs. Subset reported: CD45RA+ positively selected. These receptors were taken from a man aged 18 to 30 in good health. Some clones in this sample may be carry-over from other donors' samples.

The chain uses TRBV7-9 and TRBJ1-6; TRBD1 is a possible D gene (5 bases). The germline gives CDR1 SEHNR, CDR2 FQNEAQ (reference sequence). Between the trimmed V and J ends, which lost 1 base and 6 bases, there was a span of 10 bases. There are 15 residues in the CDR3. The CDR3: CASSLDRRGNSPLHF. The CDR3 nucleotides are TGTGCCAGCAGCTTAGACCGAAGGGGTAATTCACCCCTCCACTTT.

Turning to this clone: This sample includes further DNA sequences coding for the same CDR3. The gene calls are TRBV30 and TRBJ1-4; D is perhaps TRBD1 (5 bases). Germline V gene data show CDR1 as GTSNPN and CDR2 as SVGIG (reference sequence). Trimming took 2 bases from V and 7 from J, leaving 11 bases between them. The CDR3 runs to 13 residues. DNA of the CDR3: TGTGCCTGGAGTTCTAGGGGCGGTGAAAAACTGTTTTTT. This sequence encodes CAWSSRGGEKLFF.

The V gene is TRBV7-2, the J gene TRBJ2-7; TRBD2 matches at 8 bases. V shed 3 bases and J 6 bases; nucleotides not matched to a gene: 10. CDR1 SGHTA and CDR2 FQGNSA come from the germline V gene. The CDR3 length is 15 residues. The CDR3 spells CASSFAAGALGEQYF. As DNA, the CDR3 is TGTGCCAGCAGCTTTGCAGCGGGAGCATTGGGCGAGCAGTACTTC.

The rearrangement uses TRBV7-2 and TRBJ1-1; 8 nucleotides line up with TRBD1. Germline V lookup: CDR1 SGHTA, CDR2 FQGNSA. Trimming removed 5 bases from V and 1 base from J; junction bases left unmatched: 3. This CDR3 spans 14 amino acids. The CDR3 reads CASSVGTGNTEAFF. The CDR3 DNA is TGTGCCAGCAGCGTCGGGACAGGGAACACTGAAGCTTTCTTT.

The chain is built from TRBV27 and TRBJ2-5; no definite D call. Trimming removed 2 bases at V and 2 bases at J, with 9 bases between. Per germline, CDR1 MNHEY and CDR2 SMNVEV (reference sequence). The CDR3 is made up of 14 amino acids. CDR3 region: CASSLEPFQETQYF. The CDR3 DNA is TGTGCCAGCAGTTTAGAGCCTTTTCAAGAGACCCAGTACTTC.

V and J are TRBV7-2 and TRBJ2-1; possibly TRBD2 for D (6 bases). The germline V gene encodes CDR1 SGHTA and CDR2 FQGNSA. Deletions cut 1 base from V and 5 bases from J, with 12 bases between. The CDR3 has 15 amino acids. The CDR3 reads CASSLGGIQNNEQFF. In DNA, the CDR3 is TGTGCCAGCAGCTTAGGCGGGATTCAAAACAATGAGCAGTTCTTC.

The chain uses TRBV4-2 and TRBJ1-1, with TRBD1 identical over 7 bases. CDR1 and CDR2 from the germline V gene are LGHNA and YNFKEQ. Trimming took 5 bases from V and 2 from J; bases not matched to a gene: 8. The CDR3 is 15 residues long. CDR3 in DNA: TGTGCCAGCAGCACGCGGACAGGTCTAAACACTGAAGCTTTCTTT. This translates into CASSTRTGLNTEAFF.

This chain connects TRBV5-4 to TRBJ1-1; TRBD1 aligns across 7 bases. Trimming took 3 bases from V and 8 from J; bases not matched to a gene: 16. CDR1 SGHNT and CDR2 YYREEE come from the germline V gene (reference sequence). This CDR3 has 16 residues. The CDR3 is CASSSRAGQASAEAFF. CDR3 DNA sequence: TGTGCCAGCAGCTCGAGAGCCGGACAGGCTTCCGCCGAAGCTTTCTTT.

V and J are TRBV5-4 and TRBJ1-2, with 7 bases that match TRBD1. Germline V gene sequence: CDR1 SGHNT, CDR2 YYREEE (reference sequence). V lost 4 bases and J lost 4; bases outside the gene matches: 7. The length of the CDR3 is 14 residues. CDR3: CASSPWDRGYGYTF. CDR3 bases: TGTGCCAGCAGCCCGTGGGACAGAGGCTATGGCTACACCTTC. Full variable domain (rest looked up from reference TRBV5-4 and TRBJ1-2): ETGVTQSPTHLIKTRGQQVTLRCSSQSGHNTVSWYQQALGQGPQFIFQYYREEENGRGNFPPRFSGLQFPNYSSELNVNALELDDSALYLCASSPWDRGYGYTFGSGTRLTVV.

The chain employs TRBV29-1 and TRBJ2-3, with 7 bases aligning to TRBD1. V was clipped by 7 bases and J by 0 bases; unmatched bases: 4. The CDR3 contains 13 residues. The germline gives CDR1 SQVTM, CDR2 ANQGSEA. The DNA for the CDR3 is TGCAGCGCCGACAGGGCCAGCACAGATACGCAGTATTTT. Translation gives CSADRASTDTQYF.